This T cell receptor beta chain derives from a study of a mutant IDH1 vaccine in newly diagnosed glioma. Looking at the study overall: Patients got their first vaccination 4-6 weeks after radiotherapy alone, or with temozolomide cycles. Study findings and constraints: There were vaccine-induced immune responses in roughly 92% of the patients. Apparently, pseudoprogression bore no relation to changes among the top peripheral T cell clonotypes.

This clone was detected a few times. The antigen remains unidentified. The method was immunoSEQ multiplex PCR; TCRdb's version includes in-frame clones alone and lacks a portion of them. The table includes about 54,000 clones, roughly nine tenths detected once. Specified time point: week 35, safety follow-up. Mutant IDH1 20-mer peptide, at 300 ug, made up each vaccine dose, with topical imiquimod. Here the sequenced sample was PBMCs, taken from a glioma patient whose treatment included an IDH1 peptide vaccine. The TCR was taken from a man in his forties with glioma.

The CDR3 sequence: CASIFSLFGEPGEQYF. CDR3 DNA sequence: TGTGCCAGCATCTTTTCCCTCTTTGGGGAGCCGGGTGAGCAGTACTTC. The chain joins TRBV7-9 to TRBJ2-7, with D possibly matching TRBD2 (5 bases). V was shortened by 7 bases and J by 7 bases, with 26 bases between the two germline ends. Germline CDR1 is SEHNR and CDR2 is FQNEAQ (reference sequence). The CDR3 sequence is 16 residues long.